This TCR beta chain came from a study of regulatory T cells in long-lasting Graves disease. Time point in this sample: newly diagnosed GD, antithyroid drugs for less than 3 months. The TCR library was made from RNA extracted from PBMCs. Libraries of TCR beta came from iRepertoire HTBI primers plus Arm-PCR of CDR3 regions. TCRdb processed the multiplex PCR reads anew with MiXCR; each CDR3 protein has one entry. Here the sample spans hundreds of thousands of distinct CDR3 sequences, approximately 15% being singletons. Trimming at V came to 3 bases and at J to 6 bases, leaving 6 bases not matched to a gene. Germline V lookup: CDR1 DFQATT, CDR2 SNEGSKA (reference sequence). CDR3 length: 14 residues. These data were also filed under a second study, of T cells in Graves' hyperthyroidism and ophthalmopathy.

The sequence derives from a woman in her twenties or thirties with Graves disease. V is TRBV20-1 and J is TRBJ2-7, with TRBD2 matching over 12 bases. Source: peripheral blood mononuclear cells (PBMCs), taken at new diagnosis, from a patient treated with antithyroid drugs. CDR3 sequence reads: CSASRLAGVSEQYF. Here the CDR3 DNA reads TGCAGTGCTAGTAGACTAGCGGGAGTATCCGAGCAGTACTTC.